This T cell receptor beta chain was identified during a study of T cell responses to AZD1222 COVID-19 vaccine. The assay was immunoSEQ multiplex PCR, and TCRdb's table has in-frame clones only and misses some. The sample has 100,000 to 150,000 clones, 80% to 90% seen once; the top ten hold under 2%. This receptor was taken from an adult in good health. The sequencing used peripheral blood, collected on day 0 of AZD1222 vaccination.

The CDR3 DNA reads TGCAGCGTTAGGACAGGGATGACTGAAGCTTTCTTT. Its protein product is CSVRTGMTEAFF. The rearrangement uses TRBV29-1 and TRBJ1-1; TRBD1 agrees at 8 bases. Germline CDR1 and CDR2: SQVTM and ANQGSEA. The CDR3 has 12 residues. V lost 5 bases to trimming and J lost 5 bases; unmatched junction nucleotides: 4. The full variable domain, in which reference TRBV29-1 and TRBJ1-1 provide the parts outside the CDR3, is SAVISQKPSRDICQRGTSLTIQCQVDSQVTMMFWYRQQPGQSLTLIATANQGSEATYESGFVIDKFPISRPNLTFSTLTVSNMSPEDSSIYLCSVRTGMTEAFFGQGTRLTVV.